This TCR beta chain was observed in a study of technical replicates of blood from a handful of donors. V shed 4 bases and J 0 bases; nucleotides not matched to a gene: 2. The CDR3 extends over 14 amino acids. Germline loops: CDR1 SEHNR, CDR2 FQNEAQ (reference sequence). Data came from immunoSEQ multiplex PCR; TCRdb stores just in-frame clones and leaves some out. The sample gives roughly 69,000 clones, roughly 97% of which show up once; around 0.3% is in the top ten. The source material was T cells isolated from PBMCs. This sequence joins TRBV7-9 and TRBJ1-1; 7 bases align to TRBD1. The origin of this receptor is a human donor in good health. CDR3 protein: CASSSGTVNTEAFF. CDR3 nucleotide sequence: TGTGCCAGCAGCTCCGGGACAGTGAACACTGAAGCTTTCTTT.